This T cell receptor (beta chain) was profiled in a study of cytomegalovirus exposure and HLA in healthy donors. Across the whole study: From donors who were HLA-typed, an early data release held about 85 million unique TCRs. Overall study results and limits: For most subjects, TCR beta sequences were reported to predict HLA-A and HLA-B alleles with accuracy. Most CMV-associated TCR beta chains were later found to appear HLA-restricted. An observed cluster of highly shared sequence variants was recorded as a likely sequencing artifact.

On this clone itself: Its antigen remains unknown.

Germline V lookup: CDR1 SGDLS, CDR2 YYNGEE. The CDR3 sequence is 18 residues long. V lost 0 bases and J lost 1; bases outside the gene matches: 9. This PCR relied on a set of 60 Vbeta primers and 13 Jbeta primers. Repertoires were generated with immunoSEQ multiplex PCR, while TCRdb's copy carries only in-frame clones and drops some. In the table there are roughly 180,000 clones, around 80% of which are singletons. The chain carries TRBV9 and TRBJ1-3, with 8 bases that match TRBD1. The TCR sequence derives from a man aged 35-49 years in good health and CMV-seronegative. Material: PBMCs. The CDR3 sequence is CASSVGSSRGLSGNTIYF. As DNA, the CDR3 is TGTGCCAGCAGCGTAGGCTCCTCCAGGGGGCTTTCTGGAAACACCATATATTTT.